This entry lists 3 T cell receptor beta chains sequenced from one sample in a study of cytomegalovirus exposure and HLA in healthy donors. This PCR relied on a set of 60 Vbeta primers and 13 Jbeta primers. Sequencing was performed with immunoSEQ multiplex PCR; in TCRdb, only in-frame clones are kept and a portion is missing. The listing records approximately 79,000 clones. Sequenced sample: PBMCs. The origin of the receptors is a boy younger than 18 in good health and CMV-seronegative.

The genes are TRBV30 and TRBJ1-2; D is undetermined. V was pared by 3 bases and J by 8 bases, with 13 bases between. Germline V CDR1 and CDR2: GTSNPN, SVGIG (reference sequence). The CDR3 has 12 residues. CDR3 sequence (DNA): TGTGCCTGGAGGGGTGCGGGGTACGGCTACACCTTC. Translated, it gives CAWRGAGYGYTF.

This chain links TRBV19 with TRBJ1-2; 9 nucleotides align to TRBD1. The CDR3 spans 15 residues. The J segment lost 3 bases and the V segment lost 5 bases, leaving 7 bases of the junction unmatched. The germline gives CDR1 LNHDA, CDR2 SQIVND (reference sequence). CDR3 residues: CASSAPTGGDYGYTF. For the CDR3, the DNA is TGTGCCAGTAGTGCACCGACAGGGGGAGACTATGGCTACACCTTC.

The chain uses TRBV9 and TRBJ2-1; the D is unclear. Deletions cut 1 base from V and 0 bases from J, with 5 bases between. Germline CDR1 and CDR2: SGDLS and YYNGEE. This CDR3 spans 14 amino acids. The CDR3 DNA follows: TGTGCCAGCAGCGTAACGAGCTCCTACAATGAGCAGTTCTTC. It codes for CASSVTSSYNEQFF.